Listed below are T cell receptor beta chains from one sample, sequenced in a study of blood T cells in healthy people across ages. Via MiXCR, TCRdb re-called the 5' RACE reads, giving one row per CDR3 protein. This repertoire shows roughly 410,000 distinct CDR3 sequences, roughly half found once; its top ten account for 51%. The sample taken for sequencing was blood. These receptors were collected from a man aged 55 to 69 in good health. The CDR3 runs from the conserved cysteine through the conserved F or W. Each record gives: clone size, J gene, V gene, D gene, CDR3 length, CDR3 DNA, CDR3 protein. D genes are given only for firm matches. Rows may omit the clone size; those that give it use once, few, many or a size class.

clone_size: -; j_call: TRBJ2-5; v_call: TRBV7-2; d_call: -; cdr3_length: 15; cdr3_nt: TGTGCCAGCAGCTTATATTTAACAGCCCAAGAGACCCAGTACTTC; cdr3_aa: CASSLYLTAQETQYF
clone_size: once; j_call: TRBJ2-7; v_call: TRBV20-1; d_call: -; cdr3_length: 15; cdr3_nt: TGCAGTGCGACTTGGGCCGCTCCTCTAAACTACGAGCAGTACTTC; cdr3_aa: CSATWAAPLNYEQYF
clone_size: -; j_call: TRBJ2-7; v_call: TRBV7-9; d_call: -; cdr3_length: 13; cdr3_nt: TGTGTCAGCAGCTTAGCGAGGTTTAACGAGCAGTACTTC; cdr3_aa: CVSSLARFNEQYF
clone_size: -; j_call: TRBJ2-2; v_call: TRBV7-3; d_call: TRBD1; cdr3_length: 17; cdr3_nt: TGTGCCAGCAGCTTAAGACAGGGAACGGTATCGCCCGGGGAGCTGTTTTTT; cdr3_aa: CASSLRQGTVSPGELFF
clone_size: -; j_call: TRBJ1-2; v_call: TRBV20-1; d_call: -; cdr3_length: 15; cdr3_nt: TGCAGTGCTAGAGATCCCCTGACAGCTAACTATGGCTACACCTTC; cdr3_aa: CSARDPLTANYGYTF
clone_size: -; j_call: TRBJ1-5; v_call: TRBV12-3/TRBV12-4; d_call: -; cdr3_length: 15; cdr3_nt: TGTGCCAGCAGCCAGGACAAGTCTAGCAATCAGCCCCAGCATTTT; cdr3_aa: CASSQDKSSNQPQHF
clone_size: few; j_call: TRBJ1-2; v_call: TRBV30; d_call: -; cdr3_length: 11; cdr3_nt: TGTGCCTGGAACAAACGGATTGGCTACACCTTC; cdr3_aa: CAWNKRIGYTF
clone_size: -; j_call: TRBJ2-7; v_call: TRBV5-1; d_call: TRBD1; cdr3_length: 17; cdr3_nt: TGCGCCAGCAGCAGAGAGCCCGGGACAGGGATTCCCTACGAGCAGTACTTC; cdr3_aa: CASSREPGTGIPYEQYF
clone_size: few; j_call: TRBJ2-1; v_call: TRBV5-1; d_call: -; cdr3_length: 14; cdr3_nt: TGCGCCAGCAGCTTGGGCAGTCCTTCGAATGAGCAGTTCTTC; cdr3_aa: CASSLGSPSNEQFF
clone_size: -; j_call: TRBJ2-7; v_call: TRBV7-2; d_call: TRBD1; cdr3_length: 12; cdr3_nt: TGTGCCAGCAGCCTCGGGACAGGAGAGCAGTACTTC; cdr3_aa: CASSLGTGEQYF
clone_size: -; j_call: TRBJ2-1; v_call: TRBV4-3; d_call: -; cdr3_length: 13; cdr3_nt: TGCGCCAGCGGGGTGCTACCTGGGTATGAGCAGTTCTTC; cdr3_aa: CASGVLPGYEQFF
clone_size: -; j_call: TRBJ2-7; v_call: TRBV15; d_call: -; cdr3_length: 15; cdr3_nt: TGTGCCACCAGCAGAGATCCCAGGGCCGGCTACGAGCAGTACTTC; cdr3_aa: CATSRDPRAGYEQYF
clone_size: -; j_call: TRBJ1-2; v_call: TRBV6-1; d_call: TRBD1; cdr3_length: 13; cdr3_nt: TGTGCCAGCTACCGCGGACAGGTTGAGGGCTACACCTTC; cdr3_aa: CASYRGQVEGYTF
clone_size: -; j_call: TRBJ1-5; v_call: TRBV18; d_call: TRBD1; cdr3_length: 16; cdr3_nt: TGTGCCAGCTCAGAGGGACAGGGCAGTAGGAATCAGCCCCAGCATTTT; cdr3_aa: CASSEGQGSRNQPQHF
clone_size: once; j_call: TRBJ2-1; v_call: TRBV6-1; d_call: -; cdr3_length: 15; cdr3_nt: TGTGCCAGCAGTTCCCACCAGGAAGTCTACAATGAGCAGTTCTTC; cdr3_aa: CASSSHQEVYNEQFF
clone_size: few; j_call: TRBJ1-2; v_call: TRBV11-2; d_call: TRBD1; cdr3_length: 12; cdr3_nt: TGTGCCAGCAGCTTCTACAGGGGCGGCTACACCTTC; cdr3_aa: CASSFYRGGYTF
clone_size: -; j_call: TRBJ2-5; v_call: TRBV9; d_call: -; cdr3_length: 14; cdr3_nt: TGTGCCAGCAGCGTGTCAGGCTTTGGGGAGACCCAGTACTTC; cdr3_aa: CASSVSGFGETQYF
clone_size: few; j_call: TRBJ2-5; v_call: TRBV5-1; d_call: TRBD2; cdr3_length: 16; cdr3_nt: TGCGCCAGCAGCGCCTTCGCAGCGGGAGGGCCCGGGACCCAGTACTTC; cdr3_aa: CASSAFAAGGPGTQYF
clone_size: few; j_call: TRBJ2-7; v_call: TRBV5-4; d_call: -; cdr3_length: 16; cdr3_nt: TGTGCCAGCAGCTTGGGAGGGAAGAGGTCCTACAATGAGCAGTACTTC; cdr3_aa: CASSLGGKRSYNEQYF
clone_size: -; j_call: TRBJ2-4; v_call: TRBV3-1; d_call: -; cdr3_length: 14; cdr3_nt: TGTGCCAACCGTTTCACAGGGGCCAAAAACATTCAGTACTTC; cdr3_aa: CANRFTGAKNIQYF